Below are 10 T cell receptor beta chains sequenced from a single sample in a study of blood T cells in healthy people across ages. PCR was performed a second time for roughly 7 to 11 cycles using a sample-barcoded 5' primer and a J-beta primer mix. TCRdb independently ran MiXCR on the 5' RACE reads; one entry per CDR3 protein. The data hold 540,000 or so distinct CDR3 sequences, with 24% observed a single time. The data also belong to a second study, concerning T cells of mothers and their children.

The sample taken for sequencing was blood. The receptors shown here come from a boy younger than 18 in good health.

This clonotype was observed a few times. This sequence joins TRBV3-1 and TRBJ2-7, with D unclear. Trimming left V 1 base short and J 2 bases short, with 12 bases between. Germline CDR1 is LGHDT and CDR2 is YNNKEL (reference sequence). The CDR3 loop spans 15 amino acids. DNA of the CDR3: TGTGCCAGCAGCCAAGGGGCTTACAGCGCCTACGAGCAGTACTTC. This encodes CASSQGAYSAYEQYF.

A few counts support this clonotype. The V and J genes are TRBV6-6 and TRBJ1-3; the D gene is possibly TRBD1 (6 bases). The CDR3 contains 15 residues. Germline CDR1 and CDR2: MNHNY and SVGAGI (reference sequence). V lost 2 bases and J lost 0, with 8 bases in between. CDR3 nucleotide sequence: TGTGCCAGCAGTTACGACAGGAGCTCTGGAAACACCATATATTTT. Residues: CASSYDRSSGNTIYF.

The genes are TRBV29-1 and TRBJ2-1; 16 positions agree with TRBD2. This CDR3 has 17 residues. After removal of 3 bases from V and 7 bases from J, the junction contained 9 bases not matched to a gene. Germline CDR1 SQVTM, CDR2 ANQGSEA. The CDR3: CSVEGTSGRVILNEQFF. As DNA, the CDR3 is TGCAGCGTTGAGGGGACTAGCGGGAGGGTGATCTTGAATGAGCAGTTCTTC.

The CDR3 nucleotides read TGTGCCAGCAGCTTAGCCCCACGGGGACTAAGATCGTACAATGAGCAGTTCTTC. It codes for CASSLAPRGLRSYNEQFF. The chain couples TRBV7-8 to TRBJ2-1, with TRBD2 matching over 7 bases. After removal of 0 bases from V and 4 bases from J, the junction contained 12 bases not matched to a gene. The germline V gene encodes CDR1 SGHVS and CDR2 FQNEAQ. The CDR3 is made up of 18 amino acids.

This clonotype was seen a few times. This rearrangement joins TRBV28 to TRBJ2-5; D is perhaps TRBD2 (5 bases). Germline CDR1 and CDR2: MDHEN and SYDVKM. V gave up 7 bases and J gave up 11 bases, with 11 bases separating them. This CDR3 spans 10 amino acids. The CDR3 spells CASKNGEQYF. The CDR3 coding sequence is TGTGCCAGCAAAAACGGGGAGCAGTACTTC. Full variable domain (remainder filled in from reference TRBV28 and TRBJ2-5): DVKVTQSSRYLVKRTGEKVFLECVQDMDHENMFWYRQDPGLGLRLIYFSYDVKMKEKGDIPEGYSVSREKKERFSLILESASTNQTSMYLCASKNGEQYFGPGTRLLVL.

This clonotype has only a few counts. The rearrangement links TRBV4-2 to TRBJ2-7; D is ambiguous. Between the trimmed V and J ends, which lost 0 bases and 5 bases, there was a span of 5 bases. Per the germline V gene, CDR1 is LGHNA and CDR2 is YNFKEQ. This CDR3 comprises 12 residues. The CDR3 DNA sequence: TGTGCCAGCAGCCAAGAGACGCACGAGCAGTACTTC. Encoded protein: CASSQETHEQYF.

V gene TRBV28 combines with J gene TRBJ1-2; 7 bases map to TRBD1. The CDR3 spans 14 residues. The V and J ends lost 6 bases and 1 base, in that order; junction bases with no gene match: 5. The germline V gene encodes CDR1 MDHEN and CDR2 SYDVKM. The CDR3 region is CASRGTANNYGYTF. CDR3 in DNA: TGTGCCAGCAGGGGGACAGCCAATAACTATGGCTACACCTTC.

This rearrangement joins TRBV4-3 to TRBJ2-1; no firm D call. The length of the CDR3 is 18 residues. Trimming pared 1 base from V and 5 bases from J, leaving 21 bases between. The germline V gene has CDR1 LGHNA and CDR2 YSLEER. The CDR3 sequence is CASSQGYHIGPTNNEQFF. The CDR3 nucleotides are TGCGCCAGCAGCCAAGGTTACCACATTGGGCCTACCAACAATGAGCAGTTCTTC.

V gene TRBV7-9 combines with J gene TRBJ2-3; no firm D call. Germline-derived CDR1 and CDR2 are SEHNR and FQNEAQ (reference sequence). Trimming removed 4 bases from V and 2 bases from J, with 19 bases in between. CDR3 length: 17 residues. As DNA, the CDR3 is TGTGCCAGCAGCTCTACTCTTCCCCCGGCTACCACAGATACGCAGTATTTT. Translation: CASSSTLPPATTDTQYF.

This clonotype turned up a few times. The V gene is TRBV20-1, the J gene TRBJ2-5; tentative D call: TRBD2 (5 bases). The J call is in doubt because the DNA end fits TRBJ2-7 better. Germline assignment: CDR1 DFQATT and CDR2 SNEGSKA (reference sequence). The CDR3 sequence is 14 residues long. The CDR3 here is CSARVPGISYEQYF. The DNA of the CDR3 is TGCAGTGCTAGAGTTCCGGGGATCTCCTACGAGCAGTACTTC.